Below, 14 T cell receptor beta chains from the same sample are listed, as sequenced in a study of T cells in Graves' hyperthyroidism and ophthalmopathy (dated by TCRdb to the late 2010s). To prepare the library, multiplex PCR was applied. The sequencer listed for this sample is Illumina HiSeq 2000. Amplification of TCR beta CDR3 regions was carried out from RNA transcripts. For the first round of RT-PCR on the TCR CDR3, the HTBI primer set was used together with the Qiagen OneStep RT-PCR kit. In-frame beta chains were kept once TCRdb had trimmed the public reads at Q25 with fastp and called clones with MiXCR. Each record represents a unique CDR3 protein, reported with the most common genes and DNA among its rows. The sample records approximately 610,000 distinct CDR3 sequences, roughly 14% of which are singletons. In total, the top ten clones hold around 4% of the sample. Sequencing was carried out using blood. These TCRs come from a woman aged 40 to 49 with Graves' ophthalmopathy.

This clonotype has at least ten counts. The J gene is TRBJ2-7, the V gene TRBV6-5, with TRBD2 as a possible D gene (6 bases). Trimming took 2 bases from V and 8 from J, leaving 22 bases between them. Germline CDR1 MNHEY, CDR2 SVGAGI. The CDR3 covers 16 residues. The CDR3 bases are TGTGCCAGCAGTTACGGACTCCCCGTCGGGGGTACGAAGCAGTACTTC. Translated, it gives CASSYGLPVGGTKQYF.

This clonotype was observed a handful of times. The genes are TRBV28 and TRBJ1-1; D is undetermined. The germline CDR1 and CDR2 sequences are MDHEN and SYDVKM. The V gene lost 2 bases and the J gene lost 13 bases, with 14 bases spanning the gap. CDR3 length equals 12 residues. CDR3 coding DNA: TGTGCCAGCAGTTTAGTACCGACCCAAGTTTTCTTT. It codes for CASSLVPTQVFF.

Note on this clonotype: A read error may account for a junction end that differs from germline. This sequence joins TRBV4-1 and TRBJ1-1, with TRBD1 matching 7 bases. This CDR3 contains 15 residues. Germline V lookup: CDR1 MGHRA, CDR2 YSYEKL. The CDR3 DNA follows: TGCGCCAGCAGCCAAGGGAGGGGGCTGAATACTGAAGCTTTCTTT. Its protein is CASSQGRGLNTEAFF.

The sample holds many counts of this clonotype. The rearrangement uses TRBV29-1 and TRBJ1-1; 7 bases align to TRBD1. Germline-derived CDR1 and CDR2 are SQVTM and ANQGSEA. The J segment lost 0 bases and the V segment lost 4 bases, leaving 14 bases of the junction unmatched. The CDR3 extends over 17 amino acids. The CDR3 here is CSVASRDRGRMNTEAFF. DNA of the CDR3: TGCAGCGTTGCCTCAAGGGACAGAGGCCGCATGAACACTGAAGCTTTCTTT.

This clonotype was detected ten times or more. The rearrangement uses TRBV28 and TRBJ2-4, with 7 bases identical to TRBD2. The germline V gene has CDR1 MDHEN and CDR2 SYDVKM. Losses at the gene ends were 7 bases for V and 5 bases for J; bases not matched to a gene: 5. CDR3 size: 13 residues. The CDR3 sequence is CASNGGYQNIQYF. The CDR3 DNA follows: TGTGCCAGCAACGGGGGGTACCAAAACATTCAGTACTTC.

The chain couples TRBV13 to TRBJ2-2; 13 positions match TRBD2. This CDR3 has 18 residues. V trimming: 5 bases; J trimming: 5 bases; junction bases outside the gene matches: 11. Germline assignment: CDR1 PRHDT and CDR2 FYEKMQ (reference sequence). CDR3 protein: CASSLGVLTSGRTGELFF. The CDR3 nucleotides are TGTGCCAGCAGCCTGGGGGTCCTGACTAGCGGGAGGACCGGGGAGCTGTTTTTT.

The chain joins TRBV28 to TRBJ1-2, with 10 bases fitting TRBD1. The CDR3 spans 16 residues. Germline V gene sequence: CDR1 MDHEN, CDR2 SYDVKM. Trimming at V came to 5 bases and at J to 6 bases, leaving 12 bases not matched to a gene. The CDR3 protein is CASSLNLGQGSHGYTF. CDR3 in DNA: TGTGCCAGCAGTCTTAATTTGGGACAGGGGAGTCATGGCTACACCTTC.

This rearrangement joins TRBV6-1 to TRBJ2-7; perhaps TRBD1 as D (5 bases). This CDR3 is 13 amino acids long. The germline V gene has CDR1 MNHNS and CDR2 SASEGT. V lost 7 bases and J 6 bases, leaving 16 bases between the germline ends. For the CDR3, the DNA is TGTGCCAGCACTCCTGGCAGGGTAGCCGAGCAGTACTTC. Its translation is CASTPGRVAEQYF.

This clonotype was counted ten times or more. The rearrangement uses TRBV28 and TRBJ2-7; tentatively, D is TRBD2 (5 bases). V lost 6 bases and J lost 3, with 9 bases in between. CDR1 MDHEN and CDR2 SYDVKM come from the germline V gene. The CDR3 sequence is 12 residues long. CDR3 sequence reads: CASSGEGYEQYF. The CDR3 bases are TGTGCCAGCAGCGGCGAGGGCTACGAGCAGTACTTC.

V gene TRBV7-6 combines with J gene TRBJ2-5; tentatively, D is TRBD2 (6 bases). V was shortened by 5 bases and J by 4 bases, with 20 bases between the two germline ends. The CDR3 totals 16 residues. Germline CDR1 and CDR2: SGHVS and FNYEAQ. DNA of the CDR3: TGTGCCAGCAGCAGAGAAGGGACTCACAACCGAGAGACCCAGTACTTC. Encoded protein: CASSREGTHNRETQYF.

In this sample, this clonotype turned up many times. This chain connects TRBV6-1 to TRBJ1-5; D is possibly TRBD1 (5 bases). Germline CDR1 and CDR2: MNHNS and SASEGT. The CDR3 is made up of 14 amino acids. The V end was cut by 3 bases, the J end by 4 bases, with 10 bases between. The CDR3 here is CASSDGGRNQPQHF. In nucleotides, the CDR3 is TGTGCCAGCAGTGACGGGGGGAGAAATCAGCCCCAGCATTTT.

This clonotype was found many times. The chain carries TRBV6-1 and TRBJ1-5; D not certain. The CDR3 is 15 residues long. CDR1 is MNHNS, CDR2 SASEGT, per germline. V lost 3 bases and J 4 bases, leaving 13 bases between the germline ends. The CDR3 region has the DNA TGTGCCAGCAGTGAGCAAATTCTCCATAATCAGCCCCAGCATTTT. It encodes CASSEQILHNQPQHF.

This clonotype was seen many times. CDR3 sequence: CASSYRLLGHGETQYF. Here the CDR3 DNA reads TGTGCCAGCAGTTACCGACTCCTGGGACACGGGGAGACCCAGTACTTC. The V and J genes are TRBV28 and TRBJ2-5; weak D call: TRBD1 (6 bases). V was pared by 4 bases and J by 5 bases, with 20 bases between. The CDR3 has 16 residues. Germline-derived CDR1 and CDR2 are MDHEN and SYDVKM.

This clonotype was detected ten times or more. V and J are TRBV7-3 and TRBJ2-5, with a possible D match to TRBD1 (5 bases). Germline loops: CDR1 SGHTA, CDR2 FQGTGA. V lost 2 bases, J lost 2 bases, and 9 bases lay in between. CDR3 length: 14 amino acids. The CDR3 region is CASSLPDIQETQYF. In DNA form, the CDR3 reads TGTGCCAGCAGCTTACCGGACATACAAGAGACCCAGTACTTC.